This TCR beta chain was identified in a study of blood T cell repertoires in COVID-19. Sequencing was performed with immunoSEQ multiplex PCR; in TCRdb, only in-frame clones are kept and a portion is missing. The sample lists about 240,000 clones; approximately 90% were seen once. Input material: peripheral blood. The sequence was obtained from a woman aged 50 to 65 with COVID-19, enrolled during active disease.

CDR3 region: CASSSGGRPLTDTQYF. CDR3 sequence (DNA): TGTGCCAGCAGTTCGGGGGGCAGGCCCCTCACAGATACGCAGTATTTT. This chain uses TRBV27 with TRBJ2-3; D is perhaps TRBD2 (7 bases). The V gene's germline CDR1 is MNHEY and CDR2 SMNVEV (reference sequence). V was cut by 4 bases and J by 2 bases, with 16 bases left in between. CDR3 length: 16 amino acids.